Included here is one T cell receptor (beta chain) sequence, with context. This CDR3 comprises 17 residues. Unmatched junction bases numbered 7, after V lost 0 bases and J lost 4 bases. Germline-derived CDR1 and CDR2 are LNHDA and SQIVND (reference sequence). The data were taken from a study of blood T cell repertoires in COVID-19. Study overall: Whether acute or convalescent, the COVID-19 samples came from the United States, Italy and Spain. In each case, the material was cDNA or gDNA derived from T cells, B-cell-depleted T cells, or PBMCs.

Original methodology: The authors estimated nucleated cell counts from reference gene primer amplification. Profiled with immunoSEQ multiplex PCR; TCRdb holds only in-frame clones, not every one. V and J calls and clone size are given by that table; D and trimming were obtained from the DNA. Altogether hundreds of thousands of clones are present, roughly 84% being singletons, with the ten largest covering less than 10%. This sequence joins TRBV19 and TRBJ1-5, with 9 bases that match TRBD1. Sequencing input: peripheral blood. The sequence came from a human donor in a cohort sampled during active COVID-19. CDR3 amino acids: CASSIDRDRVLNQPQHF. The CDR3 coding sequence is TGTGCCAGTAGTATAGATCGGGACAGGGTTTTGAATCAGCCCCAGCATTTT. The full variable domain, completed using reference TRBV19 and TRBJ1-5, is DGGITQSPKYLFRKEGQNVTLSCEQNLNHDAMYWYRQDPGQGLRLIYYSQIVNDFQKGDIAEGYSVSREKKESFPLTVTSAQKNPTAFYLCASSIDRDRVLNQPQHFGDGTRLSIL.